The 13 T cell receptor beta chains below come from one sample, sequenced in a study of radiation and T cells in renal cell carcinoma. Documented time point: blood 2 weeks post-SBRT. Indicated treatment: 15 Gy SBRT to primary tumor, nephrectomy 4 weeks later. Only in-frame clones appear in the TCRdb table, and some are missing; sequencing was by immunoSEQ multiplex PCR. The sample lists some 130,000 clones, around four fifths occurring once. The input for sequencing was blood, taken from a patient whose treatment included radiotherapy and nephrectomy. These receptors were obtained from a woman aged 60-75 years with renal cell carcinoma.

The chain employs TRBV9 and TRBJ2-1; D is perhaps TRBD2 (6 bases). Germline V gene data show CDR1 as SGDLS and CDR2 as YYNGEE. This CDR3 has 15 residues. The V end lost 0 bases, the J end lost 5 bases, and 12 bases lay between the germline ends. CDR3 region: CASSVGLASNNEQFF. The CDR3 bases are TGTGCCAGCAGCGTAGGGCTAGCGAGTAACAATGAGCAGTTCTTC.

The chain recombines TRBV16 with TRBJ1-1; 11 nucleotides agree with TRBD1. The V segment lost 1 base and the J segment 6 bases; nucleotides outside the gene matches: 1. The CDR3 is made up of 14 amino acids. CDR1 is KGHSY, CDR2 FQNENV, per germline. The CDR3 spells CASSQLGQGAEAFF. The CDR3 nucleotides read TGTGCCAGCAGCCAATTGGGACAGGGGGCTGAAGCTTTCTTT. The full variable domain, with the rest looked up from reference TRBV16 and TRBJ1-1, is GEEVAQTPKHLVRGEGQKAKLYCAPIKGHSYVFWYQQVLKNEFKFLISFQNENVFDETGMPKERFSAKCLPNSPCSLEIQATKLEDSAVYFCASSQLGQGAEAFFGQGTRLTVV.

This clone appeared a few times. The V call is TRBV7-9, the J call TRBJ2-5; D is unresolved. The CDR3 covers 17 residues. V was cut by 2 bases and J by 1 base, with 17 bases left in between. Germline values: CDR1 SEHNR, CDR2 FQNEAQ (reference sequence). CDR3 DNA: TGTGCCAGCAGCTTACCACGGTGGATGTGGGGCCAAGAGACCCAGTACTTC. Amino acid sequence: CASSLPRWMWGQETQYF. The complete variable domain, with remaining parts taken from reference TRBV7-9 and TRBJ2-5, reads DTGVSQNPRHKITKRGQNVTFRCDPISEHNRLYWYRQTLGQGPEFLTYFQNEAQLEKSRLLSDRFSAERPKGSFSTLEIQRTEQGDSAMYLCASSLPRWMWGQETQYFGPGTRLLVL.

This chain joins TRBV6-6 and TRBJ1-3; 9 nucleotides align to TRBD1. In germline, CDR1 is MNHNY, CDR2 SVGAGI (reference sequence). The trim removed 2 bases at V and 3 bases at J, leaving 5 bases unmatched. This CDR3 region has 16 residues. This CDR3 reads CASSYPGTGSGNTIYF. The CDR3 nucleotides are TGTGCCAGCAGTTACCCTGGGACAGGGAGTGGAAACACCATATATTTT.

The CDR3 sequence is CASSFQYRVSGYTF. CDR3 DNA: TGTGCCAGCAGTTTCCAGTACAGGGTATCCGGCTACACCTTC. V is TRBV6-6 and J is TRBJ1-2, with D tentatively TRBD1 (6 bases). The germline V gene encodes CDR1 MNHNY and CDR2 SVGAGI (reference sequence). CDR3 size: 14 residues. The V and J ends lost 4 bases and 8 bases respectively, with 17 bases between them.

The J gene is TRBJ1-6, the V gene TRBV27; D is unresolved. Germline assignment: CDR1 MNHEY and CDR2 SMNVEV (reference sequence). V dropped 6 bases and J dropped 3 bases, with 9 bases sitting between them. There are 14 residues in the CDR3. The CDR3 DNA reads as TGTGCCAGCAGCCCCGGGGTCTATAATTCACCCCTCCACTTT. It is translated as CASSPGVYNSPLHF.

The rearrangement joins TRBV6-6 to TRBJ1-2; 8 bases fit TRBD1. The CDR3 covers 13 residues. The germline V gene encodes CDR1 MNHNY and CDR2 SVGAGI (reference sequence). J gave up 5 bases and V 6 bases, and 5 bases lay outside the gene matches. The CDR3: CASRRTGYYGYTF. The DNA of the CDR3 is TGTGCCAGCAGGAGGACAGGGTATTATGGCTACACCTTC.

V usage is TRBV19 and J usage is TRBJ1-1, with a possible D match to TRBD1 (5 bases). The V end lost 6 bases, the J end lost 3 bases, and 14 bases lay between the germline ends. Germline CDR1 and CDR2: LNHDA and SQIVND (reference sequence). The CDR3 consists of 14 residues. In nucleotides, the CDR3 is TGTGCCAGTAGGGACGGGACGCTCGACACTGAAGCTTTCTTT. This gives the protein CASRDGTLDTEAFF.

This clone was observed a few times. The V call is TRBV5-5, the J call TRBJ1-1; TRBD1 matches 7 bases. From germline, CDR1 is SGHKS and CDR2 YYEKEE (reference sequence). The CDR3 length is 16 residues. J lost 7 bases, V lost 4 bases, and 16 bases had no gene match. This CDR3 reads CASSLLFAADRDEAFF. CDR3 coding DNA: TGTGCCAGCAGCCTCCTTTTCGCGGCCGACAGGGATGAAGCTTTCTTT.

The chain joins TRBV5-4 to TRBJ1-6; D might be TRBD1 (5 bases). The CDR3 consists of 15 residues. The V gene lost 4 bases and the J gene lost 6 bases, with 14 bases spanning the gap. The germline CDR1 and CDR2 sequences are SGHNT and YYREEE (reference sequence). The CDR3 loop is CASSPRDHGNSPLHF. The CDR3 DNA reads as TGTGCCAGCAGCCCGAGGGACCACGGTAATTCACCCCTCCACTTT.

V usage is TRBV6-1 and J usage is TRBJ1-1, with a weak D call TRBD1 (6 bases). Trimming took 0 bases from V and 1 from J, leaving 9 bases between them. Germline CDR1 is MNHNS and CDR2 is SASEGT. The CDR3 totals 15 residues. The CDR3 DNA follows: TGTGCCAGCAGTGAAGCGGGGGGGGCGAACACTGAAGCTTTCTTT. Translated: CASSEAGGANTEAFF.

The chain has TRBV28 and TRBJ2-5, with a possible D match to TRBD1 (6 bases). CDR1 is MDHEN, CDR2 SYDVKM, per germline. The CDR3 sequence is 14 residues long. V lost 1 base and J lost 2, with 8 bases in between. The CDR3 nucleotides are TGTGCCAGCAGTTTATTGCAGGGGCAAGAGACCCAGTACTTC. The encoded protein is CASSLLQGQETQYF.

To note about this clone: Distinct nucleotide sequences in the sample also encode this CDR3. This chain connects TRBV19 to TRBJ1-1, with no clear D. V dropped 6 bases and J dropped 1 base, with 9 bases sitting between them. The CDR3 extends over 13 amino acids. Germline values: CDR1 LNHDA, CDR2 SQIVND (reference sequence). The CDR3 coding sequence is TGTGCCAGTAGCTACACTTCGAACACTGAAGCTTTCTTT. This gives the protein CASSYTSNTEAFF.